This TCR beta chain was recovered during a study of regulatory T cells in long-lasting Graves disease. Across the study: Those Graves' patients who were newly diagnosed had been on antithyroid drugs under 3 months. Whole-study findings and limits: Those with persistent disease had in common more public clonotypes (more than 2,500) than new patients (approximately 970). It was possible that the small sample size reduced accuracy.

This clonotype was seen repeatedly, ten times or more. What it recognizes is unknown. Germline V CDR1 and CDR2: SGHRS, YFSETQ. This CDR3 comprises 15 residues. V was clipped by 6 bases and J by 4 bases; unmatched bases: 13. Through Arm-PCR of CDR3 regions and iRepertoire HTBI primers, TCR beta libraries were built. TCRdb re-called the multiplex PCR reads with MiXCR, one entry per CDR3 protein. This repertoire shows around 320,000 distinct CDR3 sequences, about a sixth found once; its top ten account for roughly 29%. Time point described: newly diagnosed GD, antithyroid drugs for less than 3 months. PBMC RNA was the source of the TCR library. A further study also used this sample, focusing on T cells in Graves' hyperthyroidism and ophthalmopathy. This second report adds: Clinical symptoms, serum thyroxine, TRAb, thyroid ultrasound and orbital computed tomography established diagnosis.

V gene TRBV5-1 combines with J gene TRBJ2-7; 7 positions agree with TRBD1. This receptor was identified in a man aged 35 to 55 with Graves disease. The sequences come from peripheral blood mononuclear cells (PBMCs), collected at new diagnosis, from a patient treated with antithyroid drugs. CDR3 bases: TGCGCCAGCACCGAATGGACAGGATCACAATACGAGCAGTACTTC. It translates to CASTEWTGSQYEQYF.